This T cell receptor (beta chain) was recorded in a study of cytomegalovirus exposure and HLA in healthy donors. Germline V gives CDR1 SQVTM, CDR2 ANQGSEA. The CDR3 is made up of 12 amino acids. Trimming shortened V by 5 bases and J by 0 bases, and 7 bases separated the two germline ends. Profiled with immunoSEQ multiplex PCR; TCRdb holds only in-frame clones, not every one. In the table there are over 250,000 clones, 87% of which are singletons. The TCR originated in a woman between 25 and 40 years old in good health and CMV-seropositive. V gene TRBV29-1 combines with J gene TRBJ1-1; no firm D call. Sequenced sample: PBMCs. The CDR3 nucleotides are TGCAGCGTTCCAGTCATGAACACTGAAGCTTTCTTT. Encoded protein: CSVPVMNTEAFF.